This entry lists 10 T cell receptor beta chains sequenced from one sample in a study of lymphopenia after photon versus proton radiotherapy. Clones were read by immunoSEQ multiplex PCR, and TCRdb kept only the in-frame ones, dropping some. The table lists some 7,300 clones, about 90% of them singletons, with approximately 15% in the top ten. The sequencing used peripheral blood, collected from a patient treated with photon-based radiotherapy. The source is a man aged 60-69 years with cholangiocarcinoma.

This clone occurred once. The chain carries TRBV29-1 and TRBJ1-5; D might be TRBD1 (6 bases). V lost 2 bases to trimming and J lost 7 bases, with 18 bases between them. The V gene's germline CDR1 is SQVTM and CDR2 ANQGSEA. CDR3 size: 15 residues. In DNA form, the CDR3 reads TGCAGCGTTGAATTTGGTCGCGGGGGCGAACAGCCCCAGCATTTT. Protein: CSVEFGRGGEQPQHF. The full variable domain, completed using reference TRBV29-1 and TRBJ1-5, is SAVISQKPSRDICQRGTSLTIQCQVDSQVTMMFWYRQQPGQSLTLIATANQGSEATYESGFVIDKFPISRPNLTFSTLTVSNMSPEDSSIYLCSVEFGRGGEQPQHFGDGTRLSIL.

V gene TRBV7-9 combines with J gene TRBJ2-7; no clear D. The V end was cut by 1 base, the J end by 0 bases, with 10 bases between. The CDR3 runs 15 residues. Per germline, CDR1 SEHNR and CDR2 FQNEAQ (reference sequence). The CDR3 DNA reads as TGTGCCAGCAGCTTAGGGTCAACCCTCTCCTACGAGCAGTACTTC. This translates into CASSLGSTLSYEQYF.

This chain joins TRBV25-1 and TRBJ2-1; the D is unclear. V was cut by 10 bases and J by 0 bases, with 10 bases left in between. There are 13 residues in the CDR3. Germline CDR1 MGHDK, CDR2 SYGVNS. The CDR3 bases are TGTGCCACAAGGCCTAGCTCCTACAATGAGCAGTTCTTC. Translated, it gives CATRPSSYNEQFF.

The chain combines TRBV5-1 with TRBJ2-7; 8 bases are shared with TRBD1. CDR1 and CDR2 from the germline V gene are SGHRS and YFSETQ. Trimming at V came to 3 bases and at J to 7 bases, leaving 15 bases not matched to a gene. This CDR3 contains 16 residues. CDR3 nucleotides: TGCGCCAGCAGCTCTGGAGGGGCGGACAGGGTTGGGGAGCAGTACTTC. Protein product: CASSSGGADRVGEQYF.

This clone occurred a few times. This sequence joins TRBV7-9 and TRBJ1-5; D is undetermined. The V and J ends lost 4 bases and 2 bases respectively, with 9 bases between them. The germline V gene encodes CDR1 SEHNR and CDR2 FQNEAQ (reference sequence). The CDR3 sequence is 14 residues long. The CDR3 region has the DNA TGTGCCAGCAGCTCCGGTGGGGGCAATCAGCCCCAGCATTTT. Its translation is CASSSGGGNQPQHF.

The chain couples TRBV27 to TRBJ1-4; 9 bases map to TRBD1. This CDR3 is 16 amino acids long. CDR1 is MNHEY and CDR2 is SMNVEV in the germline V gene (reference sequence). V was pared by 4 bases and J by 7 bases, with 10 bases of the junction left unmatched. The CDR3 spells CASSSPSGQGSEKLFF. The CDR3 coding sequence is TGTGCCAGCAGTTCACCCTCGGGACAGGGCTCTGAAAAACTGTTTTTT.

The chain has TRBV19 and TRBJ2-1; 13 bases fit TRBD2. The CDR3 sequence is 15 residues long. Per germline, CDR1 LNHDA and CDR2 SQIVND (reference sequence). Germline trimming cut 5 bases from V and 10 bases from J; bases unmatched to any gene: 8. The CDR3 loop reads CASSLSTSGRVEQFF. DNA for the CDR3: TGTGCCAGTAGTTTGTCAACTAGCGGGAGGGTGGAGCAGTTCTTC. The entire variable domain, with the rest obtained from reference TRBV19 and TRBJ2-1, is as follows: DGGITQSPKYLFRKEGQNVTLSCEQNLNHDAMYWYRQDPGQGLRLIYYSQIVNDFQKGDIAEGYSVSREKKESFPLTVTSAQKNPTAFYLCASSLSTSGRVEQFFGPGTRLTVL.

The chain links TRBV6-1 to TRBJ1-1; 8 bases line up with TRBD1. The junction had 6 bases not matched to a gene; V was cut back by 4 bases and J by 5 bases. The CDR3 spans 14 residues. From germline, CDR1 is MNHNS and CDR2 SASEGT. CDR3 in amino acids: CASSVGQGITEAFF. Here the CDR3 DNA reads TGTGCCAGCAGTGTTGGACAGGGAATAACTGAAGCTTTCTTT.

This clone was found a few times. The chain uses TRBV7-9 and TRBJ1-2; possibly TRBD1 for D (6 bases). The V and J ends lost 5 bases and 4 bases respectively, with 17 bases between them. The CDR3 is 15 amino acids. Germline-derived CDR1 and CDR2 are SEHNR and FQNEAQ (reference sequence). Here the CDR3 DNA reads TGTGCCAGCAGCCCTAGCACGGACAGCACCTATGGCTACACCTTC. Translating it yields CASSPSTDSTYGYTF.

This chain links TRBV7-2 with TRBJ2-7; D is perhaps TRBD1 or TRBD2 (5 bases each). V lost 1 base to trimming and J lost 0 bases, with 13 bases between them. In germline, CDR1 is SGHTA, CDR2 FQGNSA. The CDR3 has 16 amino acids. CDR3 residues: CASSLGAGTSSYEQYF. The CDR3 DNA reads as TGTGCCAGCAGCTTAGGGGCAGGGACCAGCTCCTACGAGCAGTACTTC. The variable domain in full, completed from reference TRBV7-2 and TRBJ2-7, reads GAGVSQSPSNKVTEKGKDVELRCDPISGHTALYWYRQSLGQGLEFLIYFQGNSAPDKSGLPSDRFSAERTGGSVSTLTIQRTQQEDSAVYLCASSLGAGTSSYEQYFGPGTRLTVT.